These T cell receptor beta chains were read from a single sample in a study of cytomegalovirus exposure and HLA in healthy donors. Profiled with immunoSEQ multiplex PCR; TCRdb holds only in-frame clones, not every one. The sample includes 100,000 to 150,000 clones, 77% seen only once; the top ten take 13%. Specimen: PBMCs. The origin of the receptors is a woman aged 40 to 50 in good health and CMV-seropositive. The CDR3 runs from the conserved cysteine through the conserved F or W. The D gene is left open where the match is weak. Only some rows state a clone size, as once, few, many or a class for expanded clones.

size	D	V	J	DNA	CDR3
NA	TRBD2	TRBV7-9	TRBJ2-3	TGTGCCAGCAGCTTTAGACTAGCGGGCGCGGCAGATACGCAGTATTTT	CASSFRLAGAADTQYF
NA	TRBD1	TRBV7-9	TRBJ1-1	TGTGCCAGCAGTCGAGGACAGGGCACTGAAGCTTTCTTT	CASSRGQGTEAFF
once	NA	TRBV6-1	TRBJ2-5	TGTGCCAGCAGTGAAGGAGTCCTAGTCACCCAGTACTTC	CASSEGVLVTQYF
NA	TRBD1	TRBV5-1	TRBJ2-7	TGCGCCAGCAGCTTGATGGGACAGGGCGTCGAGCAGTACTTC	CASSLMGQGVEQYF
few	NA	TRBV9	TRBJ1-1	TGTGCCAGCAGCCTCAACCCCGGGGTCCGGGGGACTGAAGCTTTCTTT	CASSLNPGVRGTEAFF
once	NA	TRBV6-5	TRBJ1-6	TGTGCCAGCAGTTACTCCATGGGCCGGAGGCCCCTCCACTTT	CASSYSMGRRPLHF
NA	NA	TRBV2	TRBJ1-2	TGTGCCAGCAGTGTAAAACAGAATTATGGCTACACCTTC	CASSVKQNYGYTF
NA	TRBD2	TRBV18	TRBJ2-3	TGTGCCAGCTCACCCGGACTAGCGGCCACAGATACGCAGTATTTT	CASSPGLAATDTQYF
NA	NA	TRBV4-2	TRBJ1-1	TGTGCCAGCAGCCAAGAAACCCTGGGGGGGAATGGGAACACTGAAGCTTTCTTT	CASSQETLGGNGNTEAFF
NA	TRBD2	TRBV19	TRBJ2-1	TGTGCCAGTAGTAGGGGCGGGAGCCTGTCCTACAATGAGCAGTTCTTC	CASSRGGSLSYNEQFF
NA	TRBD1	TRBV29-1	TRBJ2-5	TGCAGCGTTCCGGGACAGGTCCAAGAGACCCAGTACTTC	CSVPGQVQETQYF
NA	TRBD2	TRBV2	TRBJ2-1	TGTGCCAGCAGCGGACTAGCGGGCCCCTACAATGAGCAGTTCTTC	CASSGLAGPYNEQFF
once	NA	TRBV28	TRBJ1-3	TGTTCGTCAGGGTTCGGAAACACCATATATTTT	CSSGFGNTIYF
NA	NA	TRBV6-5	TRBJ2-5	TGTGCCAGCGGAGAAGAGACCCAGTACTTC	CASGEETQYF
NA	TRBD2	TRBV11-1	TRBJ2-7	TGTGCCAGCAGCTGGACTAGCAATGAGCAGTACTTC	CASSWTSNEQYF
NA	TRBD2	TRBV7-9	TRBJ2-3	TGTGCCAGCAGCTTAATGGGGGGGACTAGCCCAGATACGCAGTATTTT	CASSLMGGTSPDTQYF
once	NA	TRBV2	TRBJ2-1	TGTGCCAGCAGGCTACCTTTAGCAGCCGAGCAGTTCTTC	CASRLPLAAEQFF
NA	NA	TRBV7-8	TRBJ2-7	TGTGCCAGCAGCTACCGACGGGGTCGTTCCTACGAGCAGTACTTC	CASSYRRGRSYEQYF
NA	NA	TRBV7-9	TRBJ2-3	TGTGCCAGCAGCTTAGCGAGGTCAACGCAGTATTTT	CASSLARSTQYF
NA	TRBD1	TRBV5-1	TRBJ2-3	TGCGCCAGCAGCTCCTCCGGGACAGCAGACACAGATACGCAGTATTTT	CASSSSGTADTDTQYF
NA	NA	TRBV9	TRBJ2-1	TGTGCCAGCAGCTTCGCGAGCGGGTCCAACAATGAGCAGTTCTTC	CASSFASGSNNEQFF
once	TRBD2	TRBV4-2	TRBJ2-7	TGTGCCAGCAGATCCGGGACTAGCGCCAACGAGCAGTACTTC	CASRSGTSANEQYF
once	NA	TRBV19	TRBJ2-2	TGTGCCAGTAGTATAAGAGACAGGAACACCGGGGAGCTGTTTTTT	CASSIRDRNTGELFF
few	TRBD1	TRBV28	TRBJ1-3	TGTGCCAGCAGGCGACAGGGCAACTCTGGAAACACCATATATTTT	CASRRQGNSGNTIYF
few	NA	TRBV28	TRBJ2-7	TGTGCCACCCTAAAGGGACGGTGGGTTGGGGGGTACTACGAGCAGTACTTC	CATLKGRWVGGYYEQYF
NA	TRBD2	TRBV5-4	TRBJ2-1	TGTGCCAGCAGCTCAGATAGCGGGCCAAGCTCCTACAATGAGCAGTTCTTC	CASSSDSGPSSYNEQFF
once	NA	TRBV5-1	TRBJ1-1	TGCGCCAGCAGAGCCCGGACAGTCATGAACACTGAAGCTTTCTTT	CASRARTVMNTEAFF
NA	TRBD2	TRBV19	TRBJ2-7	TGTGCCAGTAGTATTTTAGCGGGCCCAACCTACGAGCAGTACTTC	CASSILAGPTYEQYF
NA	TRBD2	TRBV9	TRBJ2-7	TGTGCCAGCAGCGTAGGGTTAGCGGGAGGGTACGAGCAGTACTTC	CASSVGLAGGYEQYF
NA	TRBD2	TRBV27	TRBJ2-7	TGTGCCAGCACCCCACTTGGGACTAGCGGGGCCTACGAGCAGTACTTC	CASTPLGTSGAYEQYF
NA	NA	TRBV6-5	TRBJ2-5	TGTGCCAGCCGCCCCGTCTTGAGGGAGACCCAGTACTTC	CASRPVLRETQYF
NA	NA	TRBV28	TRBJ2-7	TGTGCCAGCAGTCCTCGAGGAGGGCCTCCCTACGAGCAGTACTTC	CASSPRGGPPYEQYF
NA	NA	TRBV7-2	TRBJ2-1	TGTGCCAGCAGCCCGGATGGGCACCTAAACAATGAGCAGTTCTTC	CASSPDGHLNNEQFF
NA	NA	TRBV5-1	TRBJ1-1	TGCGCCAGCAGCTTAACAGGACCGAACACTGAAGCTTTCTTT	CASSLTGPNTEAFF
once	TRBD1	TRBV23-1	TRBJ2-2	TGCGCCAGCAGTCAGCGACAGGGGGCCGGGGAGCTGTTTTTT	CASSQRQGAGELFF
NA	TRBD1	TRBV6-5	TRBJ2-7	TGTGCCAGCACAAAGGGGGCATCCTACGAGCAGTACTTC	CASTKGASYEQYF
NA	TRBD2	TRBV5-6	TRBJ2-7	TGTGCCAGCAGCTTGGGGCGGGAGTACGAGCAGTACTTC	CASSLGREYEQYF
NA	TRBD1	TRBV11-2	TRBJ2-5	TGTGCCAGCAGCAATCCCGACAGGGACGAGACCCAGTACTTC	CASSNPDRDETQYF
NA	TRBD1	TRBV2	TRBJ1-5	TGTGCCAGCAATGAGCAGGGGGGCGGCAATCAGCCCCAGCATTTT	CASNEQGGGNQPQHF
NA	TRBD1	TRBV5-1	TRBJ1-2	TGCGCCAGCAGCTTGGAAGGACAGGGGAACTATGGCTACACCTTC	CASSLEGQGNYGYTF
NA	TRBD2	TRBV10-3	TRBJ2-5	TGTGCCATCAGTGAGTCGATCGCGGGAGGCTCGTACCAAGAGACCCAGTACTTC	CAISESIAGGSYQETQYF
NA	NA	TRBV28	TRBJ1-1	TGTGCCAGCCCTACCCCGCCCGACCCGATAGCTATGAACACTGAAGCTTTCTTT	CASPTPPDPIAMNTEAFF